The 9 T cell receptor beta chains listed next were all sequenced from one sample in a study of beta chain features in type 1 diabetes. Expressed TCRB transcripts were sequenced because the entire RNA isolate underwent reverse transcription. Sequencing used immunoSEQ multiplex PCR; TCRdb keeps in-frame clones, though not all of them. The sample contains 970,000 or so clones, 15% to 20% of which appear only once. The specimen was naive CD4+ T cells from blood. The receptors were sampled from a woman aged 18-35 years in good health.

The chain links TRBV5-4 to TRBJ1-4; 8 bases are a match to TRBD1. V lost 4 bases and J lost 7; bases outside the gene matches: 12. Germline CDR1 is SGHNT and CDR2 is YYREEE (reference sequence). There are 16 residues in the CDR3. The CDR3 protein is CASSQGPHRGSEKLFF. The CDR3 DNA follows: TGTGCCAGCAGCCAAGGTCCCCACAGGGGGAGTGAAAAACTGTTTTTT. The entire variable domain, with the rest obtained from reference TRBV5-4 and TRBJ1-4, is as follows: ETGVTQSPTHLIKTRGQQVTLRCSSQSGHNTVSWYQQALGQGPQFIFQYYREEENGRGNFPPRFSGLQFPNYSSELNVNALELDDSALYLCASSQGPHRGSEKLFFGSGTQLSVL.

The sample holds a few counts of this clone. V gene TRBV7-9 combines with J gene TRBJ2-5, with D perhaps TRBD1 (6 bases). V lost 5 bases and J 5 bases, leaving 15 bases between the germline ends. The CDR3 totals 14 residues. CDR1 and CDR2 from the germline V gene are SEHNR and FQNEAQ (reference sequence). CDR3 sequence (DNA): TGTGCCAGCAGCCTCCGGGACATAAGCGAGACCCAGTACTTC. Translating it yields CASSLRDISETQYF.

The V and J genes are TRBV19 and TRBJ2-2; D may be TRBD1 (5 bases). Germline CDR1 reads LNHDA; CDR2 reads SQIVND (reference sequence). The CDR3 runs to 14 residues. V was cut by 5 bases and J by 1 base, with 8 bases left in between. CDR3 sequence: CASSSGQNTGELFF. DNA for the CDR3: TGTGCCAGTAGTTCCGGACAGAACACCGGGGAGCTGTTTTTT. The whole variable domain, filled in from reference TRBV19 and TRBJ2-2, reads DGGITQSPKYLFRKEGQNVTLSCEQNLNHDAMYWYRQDPGQGLRLIYYSQIVNDFQKGDIAEGYSVSREKKESFPLTVTSAQKNPTAFYLCASSSGQNTGELFFGEGSRLTVL.

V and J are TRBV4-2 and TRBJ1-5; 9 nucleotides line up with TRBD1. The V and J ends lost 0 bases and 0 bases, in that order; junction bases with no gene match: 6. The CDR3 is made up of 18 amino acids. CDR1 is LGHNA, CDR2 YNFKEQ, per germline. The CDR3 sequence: CASSQEGQGRGSNQPQHF. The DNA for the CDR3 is TGTGCCAGCAGCCAAGAGGGACAGGGTCGGGGTAGCAATCAGCCCCAGCATTTT.

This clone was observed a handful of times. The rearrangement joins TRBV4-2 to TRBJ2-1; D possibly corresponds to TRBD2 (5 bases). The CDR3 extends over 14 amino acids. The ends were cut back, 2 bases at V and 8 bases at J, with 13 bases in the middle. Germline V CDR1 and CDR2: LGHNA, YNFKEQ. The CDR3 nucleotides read TGTGCCAGCAGCCAACAGTCCGACTATTATGAGCAGTTCTTC. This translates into CASSQQSDYYEQFF.

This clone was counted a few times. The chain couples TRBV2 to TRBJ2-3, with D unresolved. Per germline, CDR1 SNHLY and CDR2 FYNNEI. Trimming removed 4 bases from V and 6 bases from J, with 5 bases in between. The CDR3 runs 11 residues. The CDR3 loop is CASSGWDTQYF. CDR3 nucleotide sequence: TGTGCCAGCAGTGGGTGGGATACGCAGTATTTT.

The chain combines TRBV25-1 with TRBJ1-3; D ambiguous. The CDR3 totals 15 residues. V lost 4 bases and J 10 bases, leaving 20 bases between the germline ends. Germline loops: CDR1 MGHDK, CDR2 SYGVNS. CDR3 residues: CASSATSGPGRTIYF. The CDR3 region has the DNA TGTGCCAGCAGTGCGACGTCCGGACCAGGTAGGACCATATATTTT.

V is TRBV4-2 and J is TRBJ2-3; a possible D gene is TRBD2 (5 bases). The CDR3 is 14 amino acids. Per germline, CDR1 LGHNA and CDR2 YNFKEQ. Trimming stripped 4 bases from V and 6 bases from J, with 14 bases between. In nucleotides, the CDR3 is TGTGCCAGCAGCCCCATGGGAGCCCGGGATACGCAGTATTTT. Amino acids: CASSPMGARDTQYF.

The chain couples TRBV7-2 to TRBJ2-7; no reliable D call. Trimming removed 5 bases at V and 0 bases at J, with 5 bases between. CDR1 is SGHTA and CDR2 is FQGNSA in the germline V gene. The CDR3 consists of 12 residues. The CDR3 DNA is TGTGCCAGCAGCCCCTACTCCTACGAGCAGTACTTC. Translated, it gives CASSPYSYEQYF. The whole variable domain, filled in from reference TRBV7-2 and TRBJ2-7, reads GAGVSQSPSNKVTEKGKDVELRCDPISGHTALYWYRQSLGQGLEFLIYFQGNSAPDKSGLPSDRFSAERTGGSVSTLTIQRTQQEDSAVYLCASSPYSYEQYFGPGTRLTVT.